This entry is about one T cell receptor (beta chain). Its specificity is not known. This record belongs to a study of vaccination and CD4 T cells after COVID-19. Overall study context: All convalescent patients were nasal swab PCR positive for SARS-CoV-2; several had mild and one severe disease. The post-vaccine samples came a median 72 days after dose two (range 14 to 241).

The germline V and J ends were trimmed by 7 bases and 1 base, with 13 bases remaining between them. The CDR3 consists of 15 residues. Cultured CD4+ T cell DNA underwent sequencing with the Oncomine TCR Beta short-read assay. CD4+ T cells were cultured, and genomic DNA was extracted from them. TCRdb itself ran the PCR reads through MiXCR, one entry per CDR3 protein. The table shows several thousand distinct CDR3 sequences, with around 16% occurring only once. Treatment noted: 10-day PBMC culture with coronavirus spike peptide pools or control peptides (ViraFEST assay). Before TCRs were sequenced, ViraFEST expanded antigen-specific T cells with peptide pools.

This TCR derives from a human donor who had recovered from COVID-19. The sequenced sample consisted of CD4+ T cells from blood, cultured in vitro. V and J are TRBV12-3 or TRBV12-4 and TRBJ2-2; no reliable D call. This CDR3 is CASTRRKLNTGELFF. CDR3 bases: TGTGCCAGCACTAGACGGAAGCTGAACACCGGGGAGCTGTTTTTT.